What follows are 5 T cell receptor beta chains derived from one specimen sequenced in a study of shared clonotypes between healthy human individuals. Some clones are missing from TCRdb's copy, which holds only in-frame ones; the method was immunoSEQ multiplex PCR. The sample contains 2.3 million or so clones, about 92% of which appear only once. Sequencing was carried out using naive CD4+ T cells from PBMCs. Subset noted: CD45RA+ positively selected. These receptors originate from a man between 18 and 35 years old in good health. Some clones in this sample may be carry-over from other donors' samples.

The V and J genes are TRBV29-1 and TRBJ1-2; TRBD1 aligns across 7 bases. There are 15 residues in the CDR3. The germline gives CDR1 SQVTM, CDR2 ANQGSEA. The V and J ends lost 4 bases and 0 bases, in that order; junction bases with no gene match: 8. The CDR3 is CSVGGTVTTNYGYTF. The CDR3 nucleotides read TGCAGCGTTGGGGGGACAGTTACAACTAACTATGGCTACACCTTC.

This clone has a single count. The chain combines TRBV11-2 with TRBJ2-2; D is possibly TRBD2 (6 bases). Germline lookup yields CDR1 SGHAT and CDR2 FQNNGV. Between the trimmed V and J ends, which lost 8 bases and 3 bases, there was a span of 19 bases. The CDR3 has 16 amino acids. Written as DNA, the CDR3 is TGTGCCAGCCTCTACAGGCTAACGGGGGACACCGGGGAGCTGTTTTTT. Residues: CASLYRLTGDTGELFF.

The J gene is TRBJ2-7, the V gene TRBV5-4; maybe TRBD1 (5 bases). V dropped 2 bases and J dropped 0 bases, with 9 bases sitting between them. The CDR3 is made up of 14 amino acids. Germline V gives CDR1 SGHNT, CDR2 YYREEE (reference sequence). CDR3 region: CASSFRVYSYEQYF. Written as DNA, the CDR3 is TGTGCCAGCAGCTTCAGGGTTTACTCCTACGAGCAGTACTTC.

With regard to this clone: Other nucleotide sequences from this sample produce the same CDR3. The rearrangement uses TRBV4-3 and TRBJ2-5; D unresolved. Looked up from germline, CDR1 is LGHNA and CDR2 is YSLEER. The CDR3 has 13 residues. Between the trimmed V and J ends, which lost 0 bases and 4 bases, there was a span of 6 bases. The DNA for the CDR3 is TGCGCCAGCAGCCAAGATTTACGAGAGACCCAGTACTTC. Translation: CASSQDLRETQYF.

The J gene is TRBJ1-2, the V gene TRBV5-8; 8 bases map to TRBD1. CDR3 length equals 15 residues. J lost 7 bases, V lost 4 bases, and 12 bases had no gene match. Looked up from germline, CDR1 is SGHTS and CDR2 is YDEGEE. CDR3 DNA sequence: TGTGCCAGCAGCGGCCGGGACAGGACGGTTAGTGGCTACACCTTC. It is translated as CASSGRDRTVSGYTF.